This T cell receptor beta chain was sequenced for a study of early T cells in non-severe SARS-CoV-2 infection. Germline lookup yields CDR1 SGHVS and CDR2 FNYEAQ. V was pared by 1 base and J by 7 bases, with 10 bases between. The CDR3 length is 13 residues. TCRdb reanalysed the 5' RACE reads using MiXCR and keeps one entry per CDR3 protein. The sample records around 70,000 distinct CDR3 sequences, approximately 9% being singletons. The TCR originated in an adult who was a healthcare worker with PCR-confirmed SARS-CoV-2 infection or an uninfected control (not recorded which). Sample: whole blood. The V and J genes are TRBV7-6 and TRBJ1-1, with D hard to call. CDR3 sequence reads: CASSLGEGGEAFF. In DNA form, the CDR3 reads TGTGCCAGCAGCTTAGGGGAGGGTGGTGAAGCTTTCTTT.